The 20 T cell receptor beta chains reported below all come from one sample, sequenced in a study of shared clonotypes between healthy human individuals. Generated by immunoSEQ multiplex PCR, the TCRdb table keeps only in-frame clones and is missing some. This sample has 2.3 million or so clones; 93% occur once, and the top ten carry under 0.45%. Sample: naive CD4+ T cells from PBMCs. Subset in this sample: CD45RA+ positively selected. These receptors originate from a man in his late teens or twenties in good health. Some clones in this sample may be carry-over from other donors' samples.

V and J are TRBV6-6 and TRBJ2-5, with D possibly TRBD1 on 5 matching bases. The J call may be faulty, since TRBJ2-7 better matches the DNA end. This CDR3 is built from 13 residues. Germline lookup yields CDR1 MNHNY and CDR2 SVGAGI (reference sequence). CDR3 protein: CASRTDSSYEQYF. The CDR3 nucleotides read TGTGCCAGCAGAACCGACAGTTCCTACGAGCAGTACTTC.

This chain joins TRBV29-1 and TRBJ2-5; 7 bases are a match to TRBD2. The J call may be faulty, since TRBJ2-7 better matches the DNA end. Germline assignment: CDR1 SQVTM and CDR2 ANQGSEA. The CDR3 runs 12 residues. Here the CDR3 DNA reads TGCAGCGTTGGGATCGGGGGGTACGAGCAGTACTTC. This sequence encodes CSVGIGGYEQYF.

The table lists this clone with a count of one. The rearrangement uses TRBV10-1 and TRBJ2-2; D uncertain. Germline CDR1 is WNHNN and CDR2 is SYGVQD (reference sequence). V gave up 4 bases and J gave up 6 bases, with 12 bases separating them. This CDR3 contains 14 residues. The CDR3 loop reads CASSAYPKPGELFF. As DNA, the CDR3 is TGCGCCAGCAGTGCCTACCCTAAACCCGGGGAGCTGTTTTTT.

J is TRBJ1-2 and V is TRBV7-9; D is perhaps TRBD1 (5 bases). Germline lookup yields CDR1 SEHNR and CDR2 FQNEAQ (reference sequence). This CDR3 is 15 amino acids long. V was clipped by 5 bases and J by 4 bases, with 17 bases between them. Here the CDR3 DNA reads TGTGCCAGCAGCCCAGAGGCGGGGGTGGGCTATGGCTACACCTTC. This sequence encodes CASSPEAGVGYGYTF. Using reference TRBV7-9 and TRBJ1-2 for the parts outside the CDR3, the full variable domain is DTGVSQNPRHKITKRGQNVTFRCDPISEHNRLYWYRQTLGQGPEFLTYFQNEAQLEKSRLLSDRFSAERPKGSFSTLEIQRTEQGDSAMYLCASSPEAGVGYGYTFGSGTRLTVV.

V and J are TRBV27 and TRBJ1-5; 10 nucleotides agree with TRBD1. The trim removed 5 bases at V and 5 bases at J, leaving 3 bases unmatched. Germline CDR1 MNHEY, CDR2 SMNVEV (reference sequence). This CDR3 has 14 amino acids. The CDR3 nucleotides are TGTGCCAGCAGTGGGGACAGGGGTCATCAGCCCCAGCATTTT. The encoded protein is CASSGDRGHQPQHF.

The rearrangement joins TRBV25-1 to TRBJ2-1; 7 positions agree with TRBD1. The V gene's germline CDR1 is MGHDK and CDR2 SYGVNS. The V and J ends lost 4 bases and 0 bases, in that order; junction bases with no gene match: 9. The CDR3 runs 17 residues. DNA of the CDR3: TGTGCCAGCAGTGGGGGACCGGGACAGAGCTCCTACAATGAGCAGTTCTTC. Its translation: CASSGGPGQSSYNEQFF. Full variable domain (missing parts from reference TRBV25-1 and TRBJ2-1): EADIYQTPRYLVIGTGKKITLECSQTMGHDKMYWYQQDPGMELHLIHYSYGVNSTEKGDLSSESTVSRIRTEHFPLTLESARPSHTSQYLCASSGGPGQSSYNEQFFGPGTRLTVL.

The chain combines TRBV28 with TRBJ1-5; no reliable D call. The CDR3 is 14 residues long. Deletions cut 3 bases from V and 2 bases from J, with 8 bases between. CDR1 is MDHEN and CDR2 is SYDVKM in the germline V gene. The CDR3 bases are TGTGCCAGCAGTTTGGCCTGGGGCAATCAGCCCCAGCATTTT. Its translation is CASSLAWGNQPQHF.

The J gene is TRBJ2-3, the V gene TRBV9, with TRBD1 matching 8 bases. CDR3 length equals 17 residues. V lost 0 bases and J lost 2; bases outside the gene matches: 8. Germline V gene sequence: CDR1 SGDLS, CDR2 YYNGEE. The CDR3 loop reads CASSVGGQGASTDTQYF. In DNA form, the CDR3 reads TGTGCCAGCAGCGTAGGGGGGCAGGGGGCCTCCACAGATACGCAGTATTTT.

This rearrangement joins TRBV28 to TRBJ1-3, with D perhaps TRBD1 (5 bases). This CDR3 has 16 residues. Germline loops: CDR1 MDHEN, CDR2 SYDVKM. Between the trimmed V and J ends, which lost 6 bases and 0 bases, there was a span of 15 bases. In nucleotides, the CDR3 is TGTGCCAGCAGAAGGGGTGGGGGTCTCTCTGGAAACACCATATATTTT. Its protein product is CASRRGGGLSGNTIYF.

The chain recombines TRBV28 with TRBJ2-7; D unclear. The CDR3 consists of 15 residues. The V end was cut by 6 bases, the J end by 2 bases, with 17 bases between. Germline CDR1 is MDHEN and CDR2 is SYDVKM. CDR3 nucleotide sequence: TGTGCCAGCAGCCCACCCCTCCGCACCACCTACGAGCAGTACTTC. The encoded protein is CASSPPLRTTYEQYF.

This sequence joins TRBV15 and TRBJ2-7, with D uncertain. Trimming shortened V by 0 bases and J by 2 bases, and 11 bases separated the two germline ends. Germline-derived CDR1 and CDR2 are LNHNV and YYDKDF (reference sequence). This CDR3 spans 15 amino acids. CDR3 sequence (DNA): TGTGCCACCAGCAGAGACCGCCACGGAACCTACGAGCAGTACTTC. Residues: CATSRDRHGTYEQYF.

CDR3 coding DNA: TGTGCCAGCAGCCCCAGGGGGGAGTACAATGAGCAGTTCTTC. Translated: CASSPRGEYNEQFF. The V call is TRBV7-3, the J call TRBJ2-1; perhaps TRBD1 as D (7 bases). CDR1 and CDR2 from the germline V gene are SGHTA and FQGTGA. This CDR3 comprises 14 residues. V was shortened by 5 bases and J by 4 bases, with 12 bases between the two germline ends.

The CDR3 DNA follows: TGCAGCGAAGGTAATCCTCACTATGGCTACACCTTC. It codes for CSEGNPHYGYTF. The chain links TRBV29-1 to TRBJ1-2; D is unclear. The V and J ends lost 7 bases and 3 bases respectively, with 12 bases between them. This CDR3 spans 12 amino acids. Per the germline V gene, CDR1 is SQVTM and CDR2 is ANQGSEA.

The chain couples TRBV10-2 to TRBJ2-1; 9 nucleotides line up with TRBD1. The CDR3 sequence is 14 residues long. Germline trimming cut 3 bases from V and 8 bases from J; bases unmatched to any gene: 5. Germline loops: CDR1 WSHSY, CDR2 SAAADI. CDR3 bases: TGCGCCAGCAGTGAACCGGGACAGGGCGATGAGCAGTTCTTC. Its translation is CASSEPGQGDEQFF.

The chain employs TRBV7-3 and TRBJ2-3, with 7 bases aligning to TRBD2. CDR1 is SGHTA and CDR2 is FQGTGA in the germline V gene. This CDR3 is 17 amino acids long. V trimming: 3 bases; J trimming: 1 base; junction bases outside the gene matches: 10. CDR3 protein: CASSLAAPAGGTDTQYF. CDR3 nucleotides: TGTGCCAGCAGCTTGGCCGCACCGGCGGGAGGCACAGATACGCAGTATTTT.

CDR3 sequence (DNA): TGTGCCAGCAGACACCGGGCGGCGGGCGGCAATCAGCCCCAGCATTTT. Amino acids: CASRHRAAGGNQPQHF. The chain couples TRBV28 to TRBJ1-5; D is uncertain. Trimming took 6 bases from V and 2 from J, leaving 17 bases between them. This CDR3 has 16 residues. In germline, CDR1 is MDHEN, CDR2 SYDVKM.

This clone was detected once. The rearrangement joins TRBV19 to TRBJ2-7; weak D call: TRBD1 (6 bases). V lost 2 bases to trimming and J lost 3 bases, with 11 bases between them. The CDR3 has 14 residues. Germline V gives CDR1 LNHDA, CDR2 SQIVND (reference sequence). The CDR3 bases are TGTGCCAGTAGTATATTAGGGGGTGGCTACGAGCAGTACTTC. It encodes CASSILGGGYEQYF. Looking up the rest from reference TRBV19 and TRBJ2-7 gives the full variable domain: DGGITQSPKYLFRKEGQNVTLSCEQNLNHDAMYWYRQDPGQGLRLIYYSQIVNDFQKGDIAEGYSVSREKKESFPLTVTSAQKNPTAFYLCASSILGGGYEQYFGPGTRLTVT.

This clone was detected once. The chain combines TRBV18 with TRBJ1-1; 7 bases line up with TRBD1. The CDR3 sequence is 16 residues long. The J segment lost 4 bases and the V segment lost 6 bases, leaving 14 bases of the junction unmatched. Germline lookup yields CDR1 KGHSH and CDR2 LQKENI. CDR3 residues: CASSAAGTAPSTEAFF. The CDR3 DNA is TGTGCCAGCTCGGCGGCAGGGACAGCCCCGAGCACTGAAGCTTTCTTT.

The CDR3 spells CASSGLRSSGELFF. DNA for the CDR3: TGTGCCAGCAGTGGATTACGATCCTCCGGGGAGCTGTTTTTT. This sequence joins TRBV6-1 and TRBJ2-2; D gene uncertain. CDR1 is MNHNS and CDR2 is SASEGT in the germline V gene. This CDR3 has 14 residues. V was cut by 4 bases and J by 6 bases, with 12 bases left in between.

The rearrangement uses TRBV7-3 and TRBJ2-2; unclear D gene. Germline CDR1 SGHTA, CDR2 FQGTGA. CDR3 length: 13 amino acids. Trimming shortened V by 5 bases and J by 0 bases, and 4 bases separated the two germline ends. The CDR3 DNA is TGTGCCAGCAGCCGGGCGAACACCGGGGAGCTGTTTTTT. Its protein is CASSRANTGELFF.